Below, 4 T cell receptor beta chains from the same sample are listed, as sequenced in a study of blood T cells in healthy people across ages. A second PCR, run for about 6 to 11 cycles, used a sample-barcoded 5' primer plus a J-beta primer mix. TCRdb reprocessed the 5' RACE reads via MiXCR and lists one record per CDR3 protein. The table has about 1.4 million distinct CDR3 sequences, approximately 63% seen once. The sequenced sample was blood. The receptors originated from a man aged 18 to 29 in good health.

The CDR3 is CASSVGRISYEQYF. In DNA form, the CDR3 reads TGTGCCAGCAGTGTCGGACGGATCTCCTACGAGCAGTACTTC. This chain links TRBV2 with TRBJ2-7, with D unclear. This CDR3 is 14 amino acids long. Trimming left V 4 bases short and J 0 bases short, with 10 bases between. Germline V gene lookup returns CDR1 SNHLY and CDR2 FYNNEI.

The rearrangement links TRBV12-3 or TRBV12-4 to TRBJ1-2; unclear D gene. V lost 4 bases, J lost 4 bases, and 13 bases lay in between. The CDR3 runs 14 residues. CDR3 residues: CASSSSGSLYGYTF. The DNA of the CDR3 is TGTGCCAGCAGTTCAAGCGGCAGTCTCTATGGCTACACCTTC.

The V and J genes are TRBV27 and TRBJ2-3; weak D call: TRBD2 (6 bases). This CDR3 has 17 residues. Germline loops: CDR1 MNHEY, CDR2 SMNVEV (reference sequence). V was pared by 6 bases and J by 1 base, with 20 bases between. The chain's CDR3 is CASSQKGLLSRTDTQYF. The DNA of the CDR3 is TGTGCCAGCAGCCAGAAAGGACTACTATCCCGCACAGATACGCAGTATTTT.

This clonotype has a count of ten or more. This sequence joins TRBV6-4 and TRBJ1-2; D gene uncertain. V lost 0 bases and J lost 0, with 11 bases in between. CDR1 MRHNA and CDR2 SNTAGT come from the germline V gene. The CDR3 is 16 residues long. CDR3 loop: CASSDSEGVSNYGYTF. The CDR3 region has the DNA TGTGCCAGCAGTGACTCAGAGGGCGTCTCTAACTATGGCTACACCTTC.